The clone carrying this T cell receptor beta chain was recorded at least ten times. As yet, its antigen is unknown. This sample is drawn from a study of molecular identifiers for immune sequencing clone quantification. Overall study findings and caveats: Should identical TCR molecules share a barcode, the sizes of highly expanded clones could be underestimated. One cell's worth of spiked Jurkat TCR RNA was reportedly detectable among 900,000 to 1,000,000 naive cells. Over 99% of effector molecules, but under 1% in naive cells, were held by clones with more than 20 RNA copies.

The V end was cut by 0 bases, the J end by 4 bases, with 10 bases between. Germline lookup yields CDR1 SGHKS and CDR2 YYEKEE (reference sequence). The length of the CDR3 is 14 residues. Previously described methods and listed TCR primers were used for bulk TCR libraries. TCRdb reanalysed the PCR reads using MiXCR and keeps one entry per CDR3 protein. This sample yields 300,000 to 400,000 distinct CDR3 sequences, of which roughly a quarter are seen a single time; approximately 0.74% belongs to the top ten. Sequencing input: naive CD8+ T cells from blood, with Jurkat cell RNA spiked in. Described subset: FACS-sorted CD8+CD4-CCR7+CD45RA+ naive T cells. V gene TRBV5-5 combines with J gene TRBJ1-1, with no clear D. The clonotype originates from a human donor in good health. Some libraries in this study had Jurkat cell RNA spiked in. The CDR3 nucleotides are TGTGCCAGCAGCTTGGAAATATGGGGCACTGAAGCTTTCTTT. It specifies CASSLEIWGTEAFF.